The 31 T cell receptor beta chains listed next were all sequenced from one sample in a study of regulatory T cells in long-lasting Graves disease. Through Arm-PCR of CDR3 regions and iRepertoire HTBI primers, TCR beta libraries were built. TCRdb called the multiplex PCR reads again in MiXCR, with one record for every CDR3 protein. This table holds 520,000 or so distinct CDR3 sequences, 12% found once. The time point is: newly diagnosed GD, antithyroid drugs for less than 3 months. Extracted PBMC RNA gave rise to the TCR library. This same sample was also part of a study on T cells in Graves' hyperthyroidism and ophthalmopathy.

The source material was peripheral blood mononuclear cells (PBMCs), sampled at new diagnosis, from a patient treated with antithyroid drugs. The receptor source for this set is a woman in her twenties or thirties with Graves disease.

The V and J genes are TRBV15 and TRBJ2-2; a possible D gene is TRBD2 (5 bases). The CDR3 contains 14 residues. Germline lookup yields CDR1 LNHNV and CDR2 YYDKDF (reference sequence). V was pared by 8 bases and J by 4 bases, with 14 bases between. The CDR3 is CATGSRYSTGELFF. The CDR3 DNA reads TGTGCCACCGGGAGTAGGTACAGCACCGGGGAGCTGTTTTTT.

This clonotype has ten or more counts. This chain connects TRBV7-9 to TRBJ2-7, with 8 bases lining up with TRBD1. The CDR3 covers 14 residues. Looked up from germline, CDR1 is SEHNR and CDR2 is FQNEAQ (reference sequence). With V trimmed by 4 bases and J by 1 base, 3 bases remained unmatched. The CDR3 bases are TGTGCCAGCAGCTCGGGACAGGCTTCCTACGAGCAGTACTTC. Translated, it gives CASSSGQASYEQYF. The whole variable domain, filled in from reference TRBV7-9 and TRBJ2-7, reads DTGVSQNPRHKITKRGQNVTFRCDPISEHNRLYWYRQTLGQGPEFLTYFQNEAQLEKSRLLSDRFSAERPKGSFSTLEIQRTEQGDSAMYLCASSSGQASYEQYFGPGTRLTVT.

A remark on this clonotype: This sequence is one base from a far larger clone and is likely a read error. The CDR3 nucleotides are TGTGCCAGCAGGCACGGGACAGGGAACACTGAAGCTTTCTTT. It translates to CASRHGTGNTEAFF. V and J are TRBV2 and TRBJ1-1; TRBD1 matches at 8 bases. Looked up from germline, CDR1 is SNHLY and CDR2 is FYNNEI. This CDR3 is 14 amino acids long. The junction had 4 bases not matched to a gene; V was cut back by 6 bases and J by 1 base.

In its sample, this clonotype was seen many times. An end of the junction does not agree with germline; a read error may underlie this. The chain links TRBV7-7 to TRBJ2-2; 12 nucleotides match TRBD2. Germline CDR1 is SSHAT and CDR2 is FNYEAQ (reference sequence). The length of the CDR3 is 18 residues. The DNA of the CDR3 is TGTGCTAGCAGCTTAGAGCCTAGCGGGAGGGCCCGCACCGGGGAGCTGTTTTTT. It translates to CASSLEPSGRARTGELFF.

There are many counts of this clonotype. This sequence joins TRBV28 and TRBJ1-4, with no clear D. This CDR3 comprises 14 residues. V was shortened by 3 bases and J by 4 bases, with 9 bases between the two germline ends. CDR1 is MDHEN and CDR2 is SYDVKM in the germline V gene. This CDR3 reads CASSFGLNNEKLFF. The CDR3 bases are TGTGCCAGCAGTTTTGGGCTTAATAATGAAAAACTGTTTTTT.

Only a few counts were recorded for this clonotype. The V call is TRBV7-8, the J call TRBJ1-2, with 12 bases that match TRBD1. Losses at the gene ends were 5 bases for V and 7 bases for J; bases not matched to a gene: 11. This CDR3 is 16 amino acids long. The germline gives CDR1 SGHVS, CDR2 FQNEAQ. The chain's CDR3 is CASSLETGTGGVGYTF. DNA for the CDR3: TGTGCCAGCAGCCTCGAAACCGGGACAGGGGGCGTTGGCTACACCTTC.

At least ten counts were recorded for this clonotype. This chain joins TRBV15 and TRBJ2-1, with D perhaps assigned TRBD1 or TRBD2 (5 bases each). CDR1 is LNHNV and CDR2 is YYDKDF in the germline V gene (reference sequence). V lost 0 bases to trimming and J lost 1 base, with 16 bases between them. CDR3 length equals 18 residues. CDR3 in DNA: TGTGCCACCAGCAGAGAACCCATGACCAGGGAGTCCTACAATGAGCAGTTCTTC. Its protein product is CATSREPMTRESYNEQFF.

This clonotype was counted many times. The chain has TRBV20-1 and TRBJ2-7; TRBD2 aligns across 8 bases. The trim removed 1 base at V and 1 base at J, leaving 3 bases unmatched. Germline CDR1 reads DFQATT; CDR2 reads SNEGSKA (reference sequence). CDR3 length: 14 amino acids. The CDR3 sequence is CSARGAGVSYEQYF. Written as DNA, the CDR3 is TGCAGTGCTAGAGGAGCGGGAGTGTCCTACGAGCAGTACTTC.

The genes are TRBV30 and TRBJ2-2; 9 nucleotides match TRBD1. This CDR3 is 15 amino acids long. Germline V gene data show CDR1 as GTSNPN and CDR2 as SVGIG (reference sequence). The V gene end was trimmed by 8 bases and the J gene end by 6 bases; junction bases not matched to a gene: 13. CDR3 protein: CASTARDRDAGELFF. DNA of the CDR3: TGTGCCAGTACCGCGAGGGACAGGGATGCCGGGGAGCTGTTTTTT.

This clonotype has at least ten counts. The chain couples TRBV6-2 or TRBV6-3 to TRBJ1-2; weak D call: TRBD1 (5 bases). CDR3 length: 14 residues. Germline lookup yields CDR1 MNHEY and CDR2 SVGEGT. V lost 2 bases, J lost 6 bases, and 13 bases lay in between. The CDR3 DNA reads TGTGCCAGCAGTTACGGGGCCGGGGGTGATGGCTACACCTTC. This codes for CASSYGAGGDGYTF.

This clonotype was seen repeatedly, ten times or more. This chain joins TRBV19 and TRBJ2-3; TRBD2 matches 9 bases. The germline V gene encodes CDR1 LNHDA and CDR2 SQIVND (reference sequence). V shed 3 bases and J 4 bases; nucleotides not matched to a gene: 5. The CDR3 covers 15 residues. The CDR3 coding sequence is TGTGCCAGTAGTATCATAGCGGGAGTTGCAGATACGCAGTATTTT. Translation gives CASSIIAGVADTQYF.

This clonotype was seen at least ten times. This chain joins TRBV11-3 and TRBJ1-3, with D tentatively TRBD1 (5 bases). Germline values: CDR1 SGHNT, CDR2 YENEEA. V lost 6 bases and J lost 7, with 13 bases in between. The CDR3 consists of 13 residues. The CDR3 DNA reads as TGTGCCAGCAGACGGCTGGGGCGCAACACCATATATTTT. This sequence encodes CASRRLGRNTIYF.

Many counts were recorded for this clonotype. V and J are TRBV2 and TRBJ2-1; D tentatively fits TRBD1 or TRBD2 (6 bases each). The CDR3 has 13 residues. CDR1 and CDR2 from the germline V gene are SNHLY and FYNNEI. The germline V and J ends were trimmed by 8 bases and 9 bases, with 17 bases remaining between them. The CDR3 sequence: CASCQGRLTEQFF. The CDR3 nucleotides read TGTGCCAGCTGTCAGGGGAGGTTGACTGAGCAGTTCTTC.

This clonotype was recorded at least ten times. The chain recombines TRBV12-3 or TRBV12-4 with TRBJ1-4; maybe TRBD1 (5 bases). V shed 5 bases and J shed 8 bases, with 21 bases lying between them. This CDR3 has 16 residues. The CDR3 region has the DNA TGTGCCAGCAGTCCCATTAGATTGGGACCGAGCGAAAAACTGTTTTTT. Translation: CASSPIRLGPSEKLFF.

This clonotype has at least ten counts. This rearrangement joins TRBV30 to TRBJ1-6; D gene uncertain. The ends were cut back, 5 bases at V and 9 bases at J, with 14 bases in the middle. Germline V gives CDR1 GTSNPN, CDR2 SVGIG (reference sequence). The CDR3 spans 13 residues. CDR3 loop: CAWLGGGSSPLHF. In nucleotides, the CDR3 is TGTGCCTGGTTAGGAGGCGGCAGTTCACCCCTCCACTTT. Combining the CDR3 with reference TRBV30 and TRBJ1-6 gives the whole variable domain SQTIHQWPATLVQPVGSPLSLECTVEGTSNPNLYWYRQAAGRGLQLLFYSVGIGQISSEVPQNLSASRPQDRQFILSSKKLLLSDSGFYLCAWLGGGSSPLHFGNGTRLTVT.

The chain joins TRBV30 to TRBJ1-1; 7 bases align to TRBD1. CDR1 is GTSNPN, CDR2 SVGIG, per germline (reference sequence). The CDR3 length is 14 residues. V lost 4 bases, J lost 0 bases, and 5 bases stayed unmatched. This chain's CDR3 is CAWNEGAMNTEAFF. CDR3 nucleotide sequence: TGTGCCTGGAATGAGGGGGCGATGAACACTGAAGCTTTCTTT.

This clonotype was picked up a small number of times. This chain links TRBV19 with TRBJ2-3; D gene unclear. Trimming cost V 2 bases and J 0 bases, with 12 bases left between them. The CDR3 totals 16 residues. Germline V gene sequence: CDR1 LNHDA, CDR2 SQIVND (reference sequence). Here the CDR3 reads CASSILSGSSTDTQYF. In DNA form, the CDR3 reads TGTGCCAGTAGTATACTTTCCGGGTCTAGCACAGATACGCAGTATTTT.

The sample holds many counts of this clonotype. The CDR3 DNA follows: TGCGCCAGCAGCCAAGTTCCAGGGGGCAGGGGGGACATTCAGTACTTC. Its protein product is CASSQVPGGRGDIQYF. The rearrangement joins TRBV4-1 to TRBJ2-4, with TRBD1 identical over 8 bases. CDR1 and CDR2 from the germline V gene are MGHRA and YSYEKL. The V and J ends lost 1 base and 8 bases, in that order; junction bases with no gene match: 10. The CDR3 has 16 amino acids.

This clonotype was seen a handful of times. The chain links TRBV6-5 to TRBJ1-6; no reliable D call. V was trimmed by 0 bases and J by 6 bases, leaving 9 bases between them. The CDR3 length is 15 residues. Germline-derived CDR1 and CDR2 are MNHEY and SVGAGI. The CDR3 is CASSYSWGSNSPLHF. CDR3 DNA: TGTGCCAGCAGTTACTCGTGGGGTAGTAATTCACCCCTCCACTTT.

There are many counts of this clonotype. The rearrangement uses TRBV7-2 and TRBJ2-5, with D maybe TRBD2 (5 bases). V lost 2 bases, J lost 1 base, and 17 bases lay in between. Germline lookup yields CDR1 SGHTA and CDR2 FQGNSA. CDR3 length: 17 residues. In DNA, the CDR3 is TGTGCCAGCAGCTTACAACTAGGCGGAATCCTCCAAGAGACCCAGTACTTC. It is translated as CASSLQLGGILQETQYF.

This clonotype was counted only a few times. The V call is TRBV2, the J call TRBJ2-1; 7 bases align to TRBD2. The CDR3 contains 14 residues. J gave up 3 bases and V 7 bases, and 6 bases lay outside the gene matches. Germline CDR1 reads SNHLY; CDR2 reads FYNNEI. The CDR3 region is CASKGGRNYNEQFF. DNA for the CDR3: TGTGCCAGCAAAGGCGGGAGAAACTACAATGAGCAGTTCTTC. The full variable domain, rest sourced from reference TRBV2 and TRBJ2-1, is EPEVTQTPSHQVTQMGQEVILRCVPISNHLYFYWYRQILGQKVEFLVSFYNNEISEKSEIFDDQFSVERPDGSNFTLKIRSTKLEDSAMYFCASKGGRNYNEQFFGPGTRLTVL.

At least ten counts were recorded for this clonotype. The chain has TRBV30 and TRBJ2-3; the D is unclear. This CDR3 has 12 amino acids. Germline V lookup: CDR1 GTSNPN, CDR2 SVGIG (reference sequence). Trimming left V 4 bases short and J 3 bases short, with 8 bases between. The CDR3: CAWTEQTDTQYF. DNA for the CDR3: TGTGCCTGGACGGAACAGACAGATACGCAGTATTTT.

This clonotype was counted many times. The chain has TRBV5-4 and TRBJ2-3; the match to TRBD1 covers 7 bases. V lost 5 bases and J lost 0; bases outside the gene matches: 3. CDR1 and CDR2 (germline): SGHNT, YYREEE (reference sequence). The CDR3 has 14 amino acids. In DNA, the CDR3 is TGTGCCAGCAGAGGGGACAGAAGCACAGATACGCAGTATTTT. Amino acids: CASRGDRSTDTQYF.

In its sample, this clonotype was seen many times. The chain joins TRBV6-2 or TRBV6-3 to TRBJ2-5; 13 bases are shared with TRBD2. CDR1 MNHEY and CDR2 SVGEGT come from the germline V gene. Germline trimming cut 0 bases from V and 2 bases from J; bases unmatched to any gene: 3. CDR3 length: 17 residues. The CDR3 nucleotides are TGTGCCAGCAGTTACTCCGGACTAGCGGGAGTTCAAGAGACCCAGTACTTC. This sequence encodes CASSYSGLAGVQETQYF.

This clonotype was observed a handful of times. The chain carries TRBV9 and TRBJ2-2; no definite D call. Germline V gene lookup returns CDR1 SGDLS and CDR2 YYNGEE. Trimming cost V 0 bases and J 4 bases, with 7 bases left between them. The CDR3 contains 14 residues. The CDR3 nucleotides read TGTGCCAGCAGCGTAGCGGATAGCACCGGGGAGCTGTTTTTT. Residues: CASSVADSTGELFF.

The table lists this clonotype with many counts. V and J are TRBV6-2 or TRBV6-3 and TRBJ1-1; TRBD1 agrees at 10 bases. After removal of 5 bases from V and 5 bases from J, the junction contained 8 bases not matched to a gene. Germline assignment: CDR1 MNHEY and CDR2 SVGEGT. The CDR3 is made up of 15 amino acids. CDR3 nucleotides: TGTGCCAGCAGTGTAAAAGGGACAGGGGTGACTGAAGCTTTCTTT. It is translated as CASSVKGTGVTEAFF.

The CDR3 DNA follows: TGTGCCAGCTCACCAGGGGCCGGAGTCGCTAACTATGGCTACACCTTC. Amino acids: CASSPGAGVANYGYTF. This chain connects TRBV18 to TRBJ1-2, with a weak D call TRBD1 (5 bases). CDR1 is KGHSH, CDR2 LQKENI, per germline. V was clipped by 2 bases and J by 0 bases, with 13 bases between them. There are 16 residues in the CDR3.

At least ten counts were recorded for this clonotype. The chain has TRBV6-2 or TRBV6-3 and TRBJ2-6; D unclear. The CDR3 sequence is 16 residues long. Deletions cut 8 bases from V and 1 base from J, with 15 bases between. Germline V gives CDR1 MNHEY, CDR2 SVGEGT. CDR3 loop: CASSEIRRSGANVLTF. In DNA form, the CDR3 reads TGTGCCAGCTCAGAGATTCGTCGTTCTGGGGCCAACGTCCTGACTTTC.

This clonotype was recorded many times. V usage is TRBV27 and J usage is TRBJ1-5; TRBD1 agrees at 10 bases. The germline V gene encodes CDR1 MNHEY and CDR2 SMNVEV (reference sequence). Trimming cost V 6 bases and J 9 bases; bases outside gene matches: 14. The CDR3 consists of 16 residues. The CDR3 loop reads CASSPARTGGVGPQHF. The CDR3 DNA sequence: TGTGCCAGCAGCCCTGCGCGGACAGGGGGGGTCGGGCCCCAGCATTTT.

This clonotype was seen only a few times. V gene TRBV15 combines with J gene TRBJ1-1; unclear D gene. Germline values: CDR1 LNHNV, CDR2 YYDKDF (reference sequence). V lost 1 base to trimming and J lost 8 bases, with 14 bases between them. The CDR3 runs 14 residues. DNA of the CDR3: TGTGCCACCAGCAGAGCGGGGTGGAGTACCGAAGCTTTCTTT. This encodes CATSRAGWSTEAFF.

This clonotype was detected many times. This chain links TRBV2 with TRBJ1-1; 7 bases align to TRBD1. The CDR3 has 16 residues. From germline, CDR1 is SNHLY and CDR2 FYNNEI. V dropped 6 bases and J dropped 1; count of bases not matched to a gene: 11. The CDR3 here is CASRIRDSLGNTEAFF. The DNA for the CDR3 is TGTGCCAGCAGGATCCGGGACAGTCTAGGGAACACTGAAGCTTTCTTT.